This TCR beta chain was obtained from a study of Ad26.COV2.S vaccination and SARS-CoV-2 variants. Study-wide context: Enrolled in COV1001, the donor was in the Ad26.COV2.S trial arm, which received the vaccine.

Sequencing used immunoSEQ multiplex PCR; TCRdb keeps in-frame clones, though not all of them. This table holds around 400,000 clones, 75% to 95% found once. Treatment denoted: roughly 19 received Ad26.COV2.S at low or high dose, single or two shots; a few received placebo; per-sample allocation not given. Samples analyzed were those drawn on day 63 after the first vaccine or placebo injection. Donor was an adult aged 18-55 years in Boston. Remarks on this clone: The antigen remains unidentified.

Findings of the study overall: Placebo recipients and vaccine recipients were similar in non-spike TCR breadth. Relative to placebo recipients, vaccine recipients exhibited elevated spike-specific TCR breadth.

Between the trimmed V and J ends, which lost 5 bases and 3 bases, there was a span of 19 bases. The length of the CDR3 is 16 residues. Germline V gene sequence: CDR1 LNHDA, CDR2 SQIVND (reference sequence). This receptor was taken from a person aged 18 to 65 who received the Ad26.COV2.S COVID-19 vaccine or a placebo. This chain links TRBV19 with TRBJ1-1; D possibly corresponds to TRBD1 (5 bases). The sample consisted of peripheral blood, taken in a trial of Ad26.COV2.S vaccine versus placebo. The CDR3 coding sequence is TGTGCCAGTAGTCGATTCGGGGGGTCGCGTGACACTGAAGCTTTCTTT. This codes for CASSRFGGSRDTEAFF.